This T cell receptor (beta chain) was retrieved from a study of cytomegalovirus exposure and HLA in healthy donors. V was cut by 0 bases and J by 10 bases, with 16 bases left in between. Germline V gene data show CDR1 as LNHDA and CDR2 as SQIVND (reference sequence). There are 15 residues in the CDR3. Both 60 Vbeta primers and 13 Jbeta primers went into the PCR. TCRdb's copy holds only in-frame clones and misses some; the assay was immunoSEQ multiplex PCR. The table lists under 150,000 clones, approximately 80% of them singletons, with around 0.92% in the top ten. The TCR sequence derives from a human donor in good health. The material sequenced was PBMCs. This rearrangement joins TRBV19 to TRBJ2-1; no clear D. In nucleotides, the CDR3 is TGTGCCAGTAGTATAGATCTTGCCGGGTTGGCCGAGCAGTTCTTC. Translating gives CASSIDLAGLAEQFF.